These 10 T cell receptor beta chains originate from one sample sequenced in a study of shared clonotypes between healthy human individuals. Assay used: immunoSEQ multiplex PCR; TCRdb lists only in-frame clones, some missing. Of about 2,500,000 clones in the sample, around nine tenths were seen once. Sequenced: naive CD4+ T cells sorted from blood. Subset reported: CD45RA+ positively selected. Source of these receptors: a man aged 18-30 years in good health.

This chain connects TRBV6-5 to TRBJ2-3; D not certain. CDR1 is MNHEY and CDR2 is SVGAGI in the germline V gene. V was shortened by 0 bases and J by 3 bases, with 13 bases between the two germline ends. This CDR3 is 16 amino acids long. The CDR3 region is CASSYSSAEGTDTQYF. The DNA of the CDR3 is TGTGCCAGCAGTTACTCGAGCGCGGAAGGAACAGATACGCAGTATTTT.

V usage is TRBV28 and J usage is TRBJ2-1; D remains unclear. Germline CDR1 reads MDHEN; CDR2 reads SYDVKM. The CDR3 covers 13 residues. V was clipped by 3 bases and J by 5 bases, with 8 bases between them. The CDR3 is CASSFALNNEQFF. The CDR3 DNA reads as TGTGCCAGCAGTTTTGCACTTAACAATGAGCAGTTCTTC.

The rearrangement uses TRBV19 and TRBJ2-2, with D unresolved. The CDR3 covers 17 residues. Trimming stripped 1 base from V and 0 bases from J, with 12 bases between. Germline CDR1 reads LNHDA; CDR2 reads SQIVND (reference sequence). The CDR3 protein is CASSIGRQAANTGELFF. The DNA for the CDR3 is TGTGCCAGTAGTATAGGCCGCCAGGCAGCGAACACCGGGGAGCTGTTTTTT.

Details on this clone: The sample contains more than one DNA sequence encoding this CDR3. The chain is built from TRBV7-8 and TRBJ1-5; TRBD1 aligns across 10 bases. CDR1 and CDR2 from the germline V gene are SGHVS and FQNEAQ. CDR3 size: 16 residues. Trimming at V came to 1 base and at J to 4 bases, leaving 4 bases not matched to a gene. CDR3 region: CASSLEGQGLNQPQHF. CDR3 in DNA: TGTGCCAGCAGCTTAGAGGGACAGGGGCTTAATCAGCCCCAGCATTTT.

Details on this clone: Other DNA sequences of this sample code for an identical CDR3. The V and J genes are TRBV27 and TRBJ1-5; 7 bases are shared with TRBD1. V shed 8 bases, J shed 0 bases, and the junction held 7 bases outside the gene matches. Germline V gives CDR1 MNHEY, CDR2 SMNVEV (reference sequence). CDR3 length: 15 amino acids. The CDR3 DNA reads TGTGCCAGCGGCGCACAGGGGTATAGCAATCAGCCCCAGCATTTT. This codes for CASGAQGYSNQPQHF.

V and J are TRBV4-2 and TRBJ2-2; TRBD2 agrees at 7 bases. This CDR3 is built from 14 residues. J lost 5 bases, V lost 5 bases, and 5 bases had no gene match. Germline assignment: CDR1 LGHNA and CDR2 YNFKEQ. In nucleotides, the CDR3 is TGTGCCAGCAGCGGGAGGGAACAAACCGGGGAGCTGTTTTTT. Protein sequence: CASSGREQTGELFF.

This clone was detected only once. The chain combines TRBV5-4 with TRBJ2-1, with 11 nucleotides matching TRBD2. The junction had 12 bases not matched to a gene; V was cut back by 7 bases and J by 9 bases. The CDR3 runs to 15 residues. Germline values: CDR1 SGHNT, CDR2 YYREEE (reference sequence). CDR3 in amino acids: CASGASGTSGSEQFF. CDR3 sequence (DNA): TGTGCCAGCGGAGCCTCCGGGACTAGCGGTAGTGAGCAGTTCTTC.

A note on this clone: Other nucleotide sequences from this sample produce the same CDR3. The chain joins TRBV6-6 to TRBJ1-3; TRBD1 is a possible D gene (5 bases). Per germline, CDR1 MNHNY and CDR2 SVGAGI (reference sequence). The CDR3 is made up of 14 amino acids. The V gene lost 4 bases and the J gene lost 1 base, with 8 bases spanning the gap. The CDR3 bases are TGTGCCAGCAGTTTCGGGGGTTCTGGAAACACCATATATTTT. This gives the protein CASSFGGSGNTIYF.

This clone occurred a few times. The chain employs TRBV5-1 and TRBJ1-1; a possible D gene is TRBD1 (6 bases). The CDR3 contains 14 residues. Germline V gene sequence: CDR1 SGHRS, CDR2 YFSETQ. Trimming took off 2 bases at V and 2 bases at J, with 10 bases between the two ends. DNA of the CDR3: TGCGCCAGCAGCTTCACAGGGATCAACACTGAAGCTTTCTTT. Amino acid sequence: CASSFTGINTEAFF.

As to this clone: Other nucleotide sequences in the sample specify the same CDR3. J is TRBJ2-1 and V is TRBV7-2; 8 nucleotides align to TRBD2. The CDR3 contains 15 residues. Trimming at V came to 6 bases and at J to 4 bases, leaving 8 bases not matched to a gene. In germline, CDR1 is SGHTA, CDR2 FQGNSA. CDR3 residues: CASSLAGGLYNEQFF. CDR3 in DNA: TGTGCCAGCAGTCTAGCGGGCGGGCTATACAATGAGCAGTTCTTC. Together with reference TRBV7-2 and TRBJ2-1, the CDR3 gives the full variable domain: GAGVSQSPSNKVTEKGKDVELRCDPISGHTALYWYRQSLGQGLEFLIYFQGNSAPDKSGLPSDRFSAERTGGSVSTLTIQRTQQEDSAVYLCASSLAGGLYNEQFFGPGTRLTVL.